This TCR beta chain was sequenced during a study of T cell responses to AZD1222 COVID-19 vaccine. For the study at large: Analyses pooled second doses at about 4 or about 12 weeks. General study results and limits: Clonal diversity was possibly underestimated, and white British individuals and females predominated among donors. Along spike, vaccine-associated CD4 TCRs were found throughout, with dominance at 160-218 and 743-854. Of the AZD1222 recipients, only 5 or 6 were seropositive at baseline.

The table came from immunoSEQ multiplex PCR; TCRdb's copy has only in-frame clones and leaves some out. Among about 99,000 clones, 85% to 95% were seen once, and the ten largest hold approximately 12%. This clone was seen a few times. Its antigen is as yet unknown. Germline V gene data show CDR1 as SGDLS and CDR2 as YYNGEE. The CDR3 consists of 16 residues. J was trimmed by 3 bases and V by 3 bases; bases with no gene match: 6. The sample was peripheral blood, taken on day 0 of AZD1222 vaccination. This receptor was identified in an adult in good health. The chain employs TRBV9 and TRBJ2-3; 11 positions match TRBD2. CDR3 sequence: CASSEGASGRTDTQYF. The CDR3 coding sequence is TGTGCCAGCAGCGAGGGGGCTAGCGGGAGGACAGATACGCAGTATTTT.